Each of the 25 T cell receptor beta chains below was sequenced from the same sample in a study of identical twins. TCRdb re-called the 5' RACE reads with MiXCR, one entry per CDR3 protein. Among nearly 900,000 distinct CDR3 sequences listed, approximately 13% were seen once. This sample was shared with a second study, whose subject was yellow fever vaccine responses in identical twins.

The sample consisted of PBMCs. The receptors were sampled from a woman between 18 and 29 years old in good health.

This clonotype came up a few times. The gene calls are TRBV20-1 and TRBJ1-2; 9 bases fit TRBD1. Germline loops: CDR1 DFQATT, CDR2 SNEGSKA (reference sequence). The CDR3 totals 13 residues. The trim removed 0 bases at V and 7 bases at J, leaving 3 bases unmatched. CDR3: CSARDDRGVGYTF. As DNA, the CDR3 is TGCAGTGCTAGAGATGACAGGGGGGTTGGCTACACCTTC.

This chain connects TRBV20-1 to TRBJ2-5, with TRBD1 as a possible D gene (6 bases). The CDR3 is 17 amino acids. Looked up from germline, CDR1 is DFQATT and CDR2 is SNEGSKA (reference sequence). The germline V and J ends were trimmed by 0 bases and 0 bases, with 17 bases remaining between them. The CDR3 DNA reads as TGCAGTGCTAGAGAACTGGACAGCCGGACGTACCAAGAGACCCAGTACTTC. It yields the protein CSARELDSRTYQETQYF.

This clonotype was seen a few times. The V and J genes are TRBV21-1 and TRBJ1-5. TRBV21-1 is a pseudogene locus. CDR3 length: 20 amino acids. The CDR3 loop reads CASSKALGVFTRLNNQPQHF. Here the CDR3 DNA reads TGTGCCAGCAGCAAAGCGCTTGGGGTGTTTACGAGGCTGAACAATCAGCCCCAGCATTTT.

The chain is built from TRBV10-3 and TRBJ2-7; weak D call: TRBD2 (6 bases). This CDR3 spans 16 amino acids. Trimming took 6 bases from V and 0 from J, leaving 18 bases between them. Germline CDR1 is ENHRY and CDR2 is SYGVKD. As DNA, the CDR3 is TGTGCCATCAGCGGGAATAGCGGCCTAAGCTCCTACGAGCAGTACTTC. Its translation: CAISGNSGLSSYEQYF.

This clonotype has at least ten counts. The rearrangement joins TRBV4-1 to TRBJ2-1; no clear D gene. In germline, CDR1 is MGHRA, CDR2 YSYEKL. The CDR3 runs 16 residues. Trimming removed 1 base at V and 4 bases at J, with 14 bases between. The CDR3 is CASSQVNLVSYNEQFF. DNA for the CDR3: TGCGCCAGCAGCCAAGTAAACCTTGTATCGTACAATGAGCAGTTCTTC.

This clonotype was seen many times. For the CDR3, the DNA is TGTGCCAGCCATCGAACACTTAGCGGGAGTAGTGAGCAGTTCTTC. The encoded protein is CASHRTLSGSSEQFF. The chain couples TRBV2 to TRBJ2-1, with TRBD2 matching 9 bases. There are 15 residues in the CDR3. CDR1 SNHLY and CDR2 FYNNEI come from the germline V gene. The ends lost 8 bases at V and 9 bases at J; junction bases unmatched: 14.

The V and J genes are TRBV6-5 and TRBJ1-2, with TRBD1 matching 9 bases. The CDR3 extends over 16 amino acids. From germline, CDR1 is MNHEY and CDR2 SVGAGI. The J segment lost 6 bases and the V segment lost 0 bases, leaving 8 bases of the junction unmatched. CDR3: CASSYSTATGGNGYTF. The DNA of the CDR3 is TGTGCCAGCAGTTACTCGACGGCAACAGGGGGCAATGGCTACACCTTC.

There are a few counts of this clonotype. The rearrangement joins TRBV24-1 to TRBJ2-3; possibly TRBD1 for D (6 bases). The CDR3 is 17 residues long. V lost 3 bases, J lost 2 bases, and 17 bases lay in between. Germline values: CDR1 KGHDR, CDR2 SFDVKD. CDR3: CATSDPKTGSPTDTQYF. DNA of the CDR3: TGTGCCACCAGTGATCCTAAAACAGGGTCACCCACAGATACGCAGTATTTT.

In this sample, this clonotype turned up a few times. The V call is TRBV24-1, the J call TRBJ2-1; either TRBD1 or TRBD2 may supply D (6 bases each). Germline CDR1 is KGHDR and CDR2 is SFDVKD. There are 14 residues in the CDR3. The V end lost 5 bases, the J end lost 9 bases, and 16 bases lay between the germline ends. CDR3 amino acids: CATSGWGALTEQFF. The CDR3 nucleotides are TGTGCCACCAGTGGGTGGGGGGCGCTTACTGAGCAGTTCTTC.

The chain recombines TRBV7-2 with TRBJ2-3; no clear D gene. This CDR3 has 13 amino acids. V lost 1 base, J lost 6 bases, and 8 bases lay in between. Germline V gene data show CDR1 as SGHTA and CDR2 as FQGNSA. CDR3 loop: CASSLDRSDTQYF. For the CDR3, the DNA is TGTGCCAGCAGCTTAGATAGATCGGATACGCAGTATTTT.

The chain couples TRBV29-1 to TRBJ2-7; a possible D gene is TRBD1 (7 bases). Trimming stripped 4 bases from V and 4 bases from J, with 17 bases between. CDR3 length: 14 residues. The germline gives CDR1 SQVTM, CDR2 ANQGSEA. CDR3 coding DNA: TGCAGCGTTGGGGGAGCGACAGGGAGGTACGAGCAGTACTTC. This sequence encodes CSVGGATGRYEQYF.

The chain uses TRBV5-6 and TRBJ2-6; possible D gene TRBD2, 6 bases. CDR3 length: 17 amino acids. Deletions cut 0 bases from V and 0 bases from J, with 10 bases between. Germline V gives CDR1 SGHDT, CDR2 YYEEEE. This CDR3 reads CASSLVAGSSGANVLTF. DNA of the CDR3: TGTGCCAGCAGCTTGGTGGCGGGGAGCTCTGGGGCCAACGTCCTGACTTTC.

The chain joins TRBV4-1 to TRBJ2-2; D possibly corresponds to TRBD1 (6 bases). The CDR3 has 18 amino acids. Trimming pared 3 bases from V and 6 bases from J, leaving 23 bases between. CDR1 and CDR2 (germline): MGHRA, YSYEKL. The CDR3 DNA sequence: TGCGCCAGCAGCCACGACCTTTGGGCAGGGGAAGGTGCCGGGGAGCTGTTTTTT. Its translation: CASSHDLWAGEGAGELFF.

This clonotype was observed a few times. V and J are TRBV7-9 and TRBJ2-2; D remains unclear. CDR1 is SEHNR, CDR2 FQNEAQ, per germline (reference sequence). V lost 9 bases to trimming and J lost 0 bases, with 8 bases between them. The CDR3 is 13 residues long. In DNA form, the CDR3 reads TGTGCCAGAAGGAGTACGAACACCGGGGAGCTGTTTTTT. The encoded protein is CARRSTNTGELFF. The full variable domain, with the rest looked up from reference TRBV7-9 and TRBJ2-2, is DTGVSQNPRHKITKRGQNVTFRCDPISEHNRLYWYRQTLGQGPEFLTYFQNEAQLEKSRLLSDRFSAERPKGSFSTLEIQRTEQGDSAMYLCARRSTNTGELFFGEGSRLTVL.

The chain recombines TRBV28 with TRBJ2-3; 13 bases agree with TRBD2. The germline CDR1 and CDR2 sequences are MDHEN and SYDVKM. The CDR3 loop spans 16 amino acids. With V trimmed by 3 bases and J by 4 bases, 4 bases remained unmatched. The CDR3 here is CASSFRTSGSSDTQYF. In DNA, the CDR3 is TGTGCCAGCAGTTTTCGGACTAGCGGGAGCTCAGATACGCAGTATTTT.

This chain joins TRBV12-3 or TRBV12-4 and TRBJ2-4; no clear D. V lost 4 bases to trimming and J lost 6 bases, with 13 bases between them. The CDR3 runs to 14 residues. The CDR3 DNA reads TGTGCCAGCAGTTCCCGTACCTTAAGAAACATTCAGTACTTC. It yields the protein CASSSRTLRNIQYF.

This clonotype was observed a few times. The gene calls are TRBV24-1 and TRBJ2-3, with D maybe TRBD2 (5 bases). The CDR3 is 13 residues long. Per germline, CDR1 KGHDR and CDR2 SFDVKD. Trimming stripped 6 bases from V and 0 bases from J, with 6 bases between. This chain's CDR3 is CATSRGSTDTQYF. The CDR3 coding sequence is TGTGCCACCAGTCGGGGTAGCACAGATACGCAGTATTTT.

This chain links TRBV7-9 with TRBJ2-3; no clear D. Germline assignment: CDR1 SEHNR and CDR2 FQNEAQ (reference sequence). The CDR3 sequence is 12 residues long. Trimming cost V 1 base and J 7 bases, with 6 bases left between them. The CDR3 spells CASSLEVYTQYF. The CDR3 DNA reads as TGTGCCAGCAGCTTAGAGGTATATACGCAGTATTTT.

The rearrangement joins TRBV7-6 to TRBJ2-4, with 13 bases aligning to TRBD2. With 5 bases clipped from V and 8 bases from J, the junction kept 9 bases outside the gene matches. The CDR3 covers 16 residues. Per the germline V gene, CDR1 is SGHVS and CDR2 is FNYEAQ. CDR3 coding DNA: TGTGCCAGCAGCCGTGGACTAGCGGGAGAGGGAGACATTCAGTACTTC. This translates into CASSRGLAGEGDIQYF.

This clonotype was recorded a few times. J is TRBJ2-6 and V is TRBV4-1; tentative D call: TRBD1 (5 bases). The CDR3 runs 16 residues. Trimming left V 7 bases short and J 3 bases short, with 16 bases between. Per germline, CDR1 MGHRA and CDR2 YSYEKL. The CDR3 nucleotides read TGCGCCAGCACCCTTACCGACAGTTTTGGGGCCAACGTCCTGACTTTC. Protein sequence: CASTLTDSFGANVLTF.

The J gene is TRBJ2-3, the V gene TRBV28, with unresolved D. Germline V gene data show CDR1 as MDHEN and CDR2 as SYDVKM. V lost 5 bases and J 2 bases, leaving 17 bases between the germline ends. This CDR3 is 16 amino acids long. The CDR3 reads CASSPSVGRATDTQYF. The CDR3 DNA is TGTGCCAGCAGTCCCTCTGTTGGTCGGGCCACAGATACGCAGTATTTT.

The J gene is TRBJ2-5, the V gene TRBV29-1; TRBD2 aligns across 10 bases. The ends lost 7 bases at V and 5 bases at J; junction bases unmatched: 10. The CDR3 runs 14 residues. From germline, CDR1 is SQVTM and CDR2 ANQGSEA. CDR3 sequence: CSDPTSGALETQYF. CDR3 nucleotide sequence: TGCAGCGACCCCACTAGCGGGGCCTTGGAGACCCAGTACTTC.

This clonotype appeared a few times. The V gene is TRBV4-1, the J gene TRBJ2-2; TRBD1 matches 11 bases. The trim removed 5 bases at V and 4 bases at J, leaving 6 bases unmatched. Looked up from germline, CDR1 is MGHRA and CDR2 is YSYEKL. The CDR3 runs 16 residues. CDR3 in amino acids: CASSFRDRGITGELFF. In DNA, the CDR3 is TGCGCCAGCAGCTTCCGGGACAGGGGGATCACCGGGGAGCTGTTTTTT.

The chain has TRBV5-1 and TRBJ1-5, with D perhaps TRBD1 (5 bases). The CDR3 runs to 14 residues. V lost 1 base and J lost 6, with 11 bases in between. CDR1 is SGHRS and CDR2 is YFSETQ in the germline V gene. CDR3 sequence (DNA): TGCGCCAGCAGCTTGAGGTCAGGGACTCAGCCCCAGCATTTT. It codes for CASSLRSGTQPQHF.

The CDR3 DNA reads as TGTGCCAGCAGCTCCCGGGCGGGGAATGAGCAGTTCTTC. It is translated as CASSSRAGNEQFF. The V and J genes are TRBV7-8 and TRBJ2-1; TRBD2 might be the D (6 bases). V gave up 4 bases and J gave up 7 bases, with 11 bases separating them. CDR1 is SGHVS and CDR2 is FQNEAQ in the germline V gene. The CDR3 sequence is 13 residues long.